This entry lists 14 T cell receptor beta chains sequenced from one sample in a study of T cells in Graves' hyperthyroidism and ophthalmopathy. Regions amplified from RNA transcripts were the TCR beta CDR3 regions. The HTBI primer set drove a first-round RT-PCR of the TCR CDR3. In TCRdb, the multiplex PCR reads were re-called with MiXCR into one record per CDR3 protein. The sample yields 550,000 to 800,000 distinct CDR3 sequences, around a sixth seen once. Sequenced material: blood. Receptor source: a man aged 50 or older with Graves' hyperthyroidism.

This clonotype was observed at least ten times. The CDR3 spells CASSYSTPHPNTEAFF. The DNA for the CDR3 is TGTGCCAGCAGTTACTCTACCCCACACCCGAACACTGAAGCTTTCTTT. The chain is built from TRBV6-5 and TRBJ1-1; D is unresolved. V was trimmed by 0 bases and J by 1 base, leaving 12 bases between them. CDR3 length equals 16 residues. Germline V CDR1 and CDR2: MNHEY, SVGAGI.

This chain links TRBV28 with TRBJ1-1; 7 bases agree with TRBD1. Germline V CDR1 and CDR2: MDHEN, SYDVKM. After removal of 3 bases from V and 6 bases from J, the junction contained 1 base not matched to a gene. The CDR3 extends over 12 amino acids. The CDR3: CASSFQGAEAFF. The CDR3 DNA reads as TGTGCCAGCAGTTTTCAGGGGGCTGAAGCTTTCTTT.

This clonotype was recorded at least ten times. The chain joins TRBV2 to TRBJ2-1; D not certain. V was cut by 10 bases and J by 8 bases, with 12 bases left in between. There are 11 residues in the CDR3. Germline CDR1 is SNHLY and CDR2 is FYNNEI. CDR3 region: CATSPEDEQFF. The CDR3 bases are TGTGCCACCTCCCCCGAGGATGAGCAGTTCTTC.

This clonotype was seen at least ten times. This chain joins TRBV7-9 and TRBJ1-5, with D perhaps matching TRBD1 (6 bases). Per the germline V gene, CDR1 is SEHNR and CDR2 is FQNEAQ (reference sequence). V was shortened by 5 bases and J by 11 bases, with 16 bases between the two germline ends. The CDR3 spans 13 residues. The CDR3: CASSRGQFSTQHF. CDR3 DNA: TGTGCCAGCAGCCGCGGACAGTTTTCGACCCAGCATTTT.

This clonotype was seen ten or more times. The gene calls are TRBV7-2 and TRBJ1-1; a possible D gene is TRBD1 (5 bases). Looked up from germline, CDR1 is SGHTA and CDR2 is FQGNSA. This CDR3 region has 16 residues. V lost 7 bases and J 2 bases, leaving 20 bases between the germline ends. This CDR3 is CASNPTSGRRNTEAFF. CDR3 nucleotides: TGTGCCAGCAACCCAACCTCAGGGAGGCGAAACACTGAAGCTTTCTTT.

This clonotype was observed a few times. The chain has TRBV7-2 and TRBJ1-1; weak D call: TRBD1 (6 bases). CDR1 and CDR2 from the germline V gene are SGHTA and FQGNSA. The CDR3 spans 12 residues. The V end lost 6 bases, the J end lost 8 bases, and 13 bases lay between the germline ends. CDR3 amino acids: CASSQGQREAFF. The CDR3 DNA follows: TGTGCCAGCAGTCAAGGACAGCGCGAAGCTTTCTTT.

Many counts were recorded for this clonotype. J is TRBJ1-2 and V is TRBV10-3; tentative D call: TRBD1 (6 bases). Germline V gene sequence: CDR1 ENHRY, CDR2 SYGVKD. V was cut by 6 bases and J by 4 bases, with 18 bases left in between. The length of the CDR3 is 15 residues. The CDR3 here is CAISGQGQPGYGYTF. Here the CDR3 DNA reads TGTGCCATCAGCGGCCAGGGGCAGCCAGGCTATGGCTACACCTTC.

This clonotype was counted many times. The V call is TRBV6-5, the J call TRBJ2-1; 9 nucleotides line up with TRBD2. This CDR3 comprises 16 residues. V lost 1 base, J lost 7 bases, and 8 bases stayed unmatched. Germline CDR1 and CDR2: MNHEY and SVGAGI. The CDR3 loop reads CASSYLGSGRVNEQFF. CDR3 DNA: TGTGCCAGCAGTTACTTGGGTAGCGGGAGAGTAAATGAGCAGTTCTTC.

The chain uses TRBV6-5 and TRBJ2-7, with D possibly TRBD1 on 6 matching bases. V was pared by 2 bases and J by 6 bases, with 14 bases between. This CDR3 region has 14 residues. Germline V gives CDR1 MNHEY, CDR2 SVGAGI. The CDR3 spells CASSYRDTFSEQYF. The CDR3 nucleotides read TGTGCCAGCAGTTACCGGGACACCTTTAGCGAGCAGTACTTC.

This clonotype has only a few counts. This rearrangement joins TRBV4-3 to TRBJ1-2; D is uncertain. The CDR3 is 14 residues long. Trimming took 0 bases from V and 8 from J, leaving 13 bases between them. Germline CDR1 reads LGHNA; CDR2 reads YSLEER. The CDR3 is CASSQELRGGGYTF. As DNA, the CDR3 is TGCGCCAGCAGCCAAGAATTGCGTGGAGGAGGCTACACCTTC.

This clonotype was recorded many times. The V gene is TRBV10-3, the J gene TRBJ2-3; 11 bases align to TRBD1. Germline V CDR1 and CDR2: ENHRY, SYGVKD. The V and J ends lost 8 bases and 3 bases, in that order; junction bases with no gene match: 4. This CDR3 has 14 residues. CDR3 sequence reads: CAIGGQGATDTQYF. DNA of the CDR3: TGTGCCATCGGCGGACAGGGGGCAACAGATACGCAGTATTTT.

V gene TRBV6-1 combines with J gene TRBJ1-1, with a weak D call TRBD1 (6 bases). CDR1 and CDR2 (germline): MNHNS, SASEGT. This CDR3 is built from 14 residues. V dropped 5 bases and J dropped 4 bases, with 14 bases sitting between them. The chain's CDR3 is CASSFRRGFTEAFF. DNA of the CDR3: TGTGCCAGCAGTTTCCGCAGGGGCTTCACTGAAGCTTTCTTT.

The chain links TRBV2 to TRBJ1-6; 7 bases align to TRBD1. CDR1 and CDR2 (germline): SNHLY, FYNNEI. V lost 8 bases to trimming and J lost 7 bases; unmatched junction nucleotides: 2. The CDR3 has 12 residues. CDR3 nucleotide sequence: TGTGCCAGCGACAGGGTCAATTCACCCCTCCACTTT. Protein sequence: CASDRVNSPLHF. Full variable domain (outside the CDR3, taken from reference TRBV2 and TRBJ1-6): EPEVTQTPSHQVTQMGQEVILRCVPISNHLYFYWYRQILGQKVEFLVSFYNNEISEKSEIFDDQFSVERPDGSNFTLKIRSTKLEDSAMYFCASDRVNSPLHFGNGTRLTVT.

The table lists this clonotype with a count of one. The gene calls are TRBV4-3 and TRBJ2-6, with D possibly being TRBD1 (5 bases). Looked up from germline, CDR1 is LGHNA and CDR2 is YSLEER. There are 17 residues in the CDR3. V was clipped by 0 bases and J by 1 base, with 10 bases between them. The CDR3 reads CASSQEVQGSGANVLTF. CDR3 coding DNA: TGCGCCAGCAGCCAAGAAGTCCAGGGTTCTGGGGCCAACGTCCTGACTTTC.